The table lists the clone carrying this T cell receptor beta chain with a few counts. Its specificity is not known. Sequencing targeted expressed TCRB transcripts, as all isolated RNA had been reverse transcribed. Method: immunoSEQ multiplex PCR; TCRdb's copy keeps in-frame clones and lacks some. The sample has roughly 160,000 clones; approximately 7.8% are singletons. The source of the sample is a study of beta chain features in type 1 diabetes. Trimming took 3 bases from V and 1 from J; bases not matched to a gene: 6. The CDR3 has 15 residues. The germline CDR1 and CDR2 sequences are MDHEN and SYDVKM. General study findings and limits: A moderate, significant TCRB CDR3 shortening appeared in type 1 diabetes across four CD4+ subsets.

The V gene is TRBV28, the J gene TRBJ2-7; TRBD2 aligns across 7 bases. The sequencing input was central memory CD4+ T cells from blood. This sequence originates from a woman between 35 and 50 years old with type 1 diabetes. CDR3 nucleotide sequence: TGTGCCAGCAGTTTGGGAGGGGCGACTTCCTACGAGCAGTACTTC. Amino acids: CASSLGGATSYEQYF.